This T cell receptor (beta chain) was identified in a study of T cells in localized non-small cell lung cancer. Method: immunoSEQ multiplex PCR; TCRdb's copy keeps in-frame clones and lacks some. This sample has 15,000 to 20,000 clones, with nearly 90% found just once. Findings of the study overall: Maximal T cell clonality occurred in uninvolved adjacent lung, with tumor ranking below it.

Trimming left V 3 bases short and J 5 bases short, with 17 bases between. This CDR3 contains 16 residues. The germline CDR1 and CDR2 sequences are MNHNS and SASEGT. With regard to this clone: What it binds is not known.

The rearrangement uses TRBV6-1 and TRBJ1-5, with D maybe TRBD1 (6 bases). The clonotype comes from a woman aged 35-70 years with stage III lung adenocarcinoma. Here the sequenced sample was peripheral blood mononuclear cells, taken before any cancer treatment. The CDR3 protein is CASSDPWTEVHQPQHF. Here the CDR3 DNA reads TGTGCCAGCAGTGACCCCTGGACAGAGGTTCATCAGCCCCAGCATTTT.